These 16 T cell receptor beta chains share one sample of origin, sequenced in a study of T cell responses to AZD1222 COVID-19 vaccine (dated by TCRdb to about 2021). To prepare the library, the immunoSEQ multiplex PCR assay was applied. Held by TCRdb, this immuneACCESS table contains in-frame sequences only and omits some clones. Under half of the omission traces to an unresolved V gene where checked; the cause of the rest is unknown. The sample table contains about 200,000 clones; only one count was recorded for approximately 90% of them. The ten largest clones add up to approximately 3.7% of the sample. Sample time point, as interpreted from the label and publication: about 28 days (+/-7) after the second vaccine dose. The sample consisted of peripheral blood, taken 28 days after the second AZD1222 dose. These receptors all come from an adult who received the AZD1222 COVID-19 vaccine.

This chain links TRBV5-6 with TRBJ1-2, with D uncertain. CDR1 is SGHDT and CDR2 is YYEEEE in the germline V gene. With 6 bases removed from V and 7 bases from J, the gap between germline ends came to 13 bases. The CDR3 spans 12 residues. This chain's CDR3 is CASTRRGGGYTF. The CDR3 DNA reads as TGTGCCAGCACCCGTCGAGGCGGTGGCTACACCTTC. Complete variable domain (other parts from reference TRBV5-6 and TRBJ1-2): DAGVTQSPTHLIKTRGQQVTLRCSPKSGHDTVSWYQQALGQGPQFIFQYYEEEERQRGNFPDRFSGHQFPNYSSELNVNALLLGDSALYLCASTRRGGGYTFGSGTRLTVV.

The rearrangement links TRBV15 to TRBJ1-1; a weak D match, TRBD1 (6 bases). V was pared by 1 base and J by 2 bases, with 14 bases between. This CDR3 is built from 16 residues. The germline CDR1 and CDR2 sequences are LNHNV and YYDKDF (reference sequence). CDR3 region: CATSRGQGIGNTEAFF. DNA of the CDR3: TGTGCCACCAGCAGAGGCCAGGGGATCGGAAACACTGAAGCTTTCTTT.

The chain carries TRBV11-2 and TRBJ2-7; 8 nucleotides align to TRBD1. Unmatched junction bases numbered 5, after V lost 4 bases and J lost 6 bases. The germline gives CDR1 SGHAT, CDR2 FQNNGV. The CDR3 runs 13 residues. CDR3 amino acids: CASSWTGQGEQYF. As DNA, the CDR3 is TGTGCCAGCAGCTGGACAGGGCAGGGCGAGCAGTACTTC.

This sequence joins TRBV28 and TRBJ1-4; D is unclear. Germline CDR1 is MDHEN and CDR2 is SYDVKM. Trimming shortened V by 8 bases and J by 0 bases, and 10 bases separated the two germline ends. The CDR3 has 14 amino acids. The CDR3 nucleotides are TGTGCCAGCGGGTTATTTACAACTAATGAAAAACTGTTTTTT. Encoded protein: CASGLFTTNEKLFF.

The rearrangement uses TRBV21-1 and TRBJ2-6; TRBD1 is the table's D call, not checked against the DNA. TRBV21-1 is reported as a pseudogene. CDR3 length: 19 amino acids. The CDR3 region has the DNA TGTGCCAGCGTCCACCCAGGGGACAGGGGAGTATCTGGGGCCAACGTCCTGACTTTC. Translating gives CASVHPGDRGVSGANVLTF.

J is TRBJ2-1 and V is TRBV5-1, with 11 bases matching TRBD2. The CDR3 extends over 17 amino acids. The V gene's germline CDR1 is SGHRS and CDR2 YFSETQ. V shed 4 bases and J 4 bases; nucleotides not matched to a gene: 10. CDR3 sequence reads: CASSTDLAGGLYNEQFF. The CDR3, as DNA: TGCGCCAGCAGCACCGATCTAGCGGGAGGACTGTACAATGAGCAGTTCTTC.

V gene TRBV5-1 combines with J gene TRBJ2-7; 12 nucleotides align to TRBD1. CDR1 and CDR2 from the germline V gene are SGHRS and YFSETQ. There are 15 residues in the CDR3. The V segment lost 0 bases and the J segment 7 bases; nucleotides outside the gene matches: 5. CDR3 amino acids: CASSLAGTGGEEQYF. In DNA, the CDR3 is TGCGCCAGCAGCTTGGCCGGGACAGGGGGCGAGGAGCAGTACTTC.

The rearrangement links TRBV6-5 to TRBJ2-1; D is undetermined. Deletions cut 7 bases from V and 8 bases from J, with 9 bases between. The CDR3 spans 11 residues. Germline-derived CDR1 and CDR2 are MNHEY and SVGAGI. CDR3 sequence reads: CASTALHEQFF. The DNA for the CDR3 is TGTGCCAGCACCGCCTTGCATGAGCAGTTCTTC.

This clone showed up just a few times. The V and J genes are TRBV5-4 and TRBJ2-2, with 8 bases identical to TRBD1. The CDR3 covers 15 residues. From germline, CDR1 is SGHNT and CDR2 YYREEE (reference sequence). The junction had 4 bases not matched to a gene; V was cut back by 5 bases and J by 1 base. The chain's CDR3 is CASRAGTGNTGELFF. CDR3 DNA sequence: TGTGCCAGCAGGGCCGGGACAGGGAACACCGGGGAGCTGTTTTTT.

The chain carries TRBV4-1 and TRBJ1-1; 8 bases are shared with TRBD1. CDR3 length equals 16 residues. CDR1 and CDR2 from the germline V gene are MGHRA and YSYEKL. V was clipped by 8 bases and J by 0 bases; unmatched bases: 11. The CDR3 loop reads CASSSPGGLLNTEAFF. The CDR3 DNA reads as TGCGCCAGCTCCTCTCCAGGGGGCCTGCTGAACACTGAAGCTTTCTTT.

The V and J genes are TRBV11-1 and TRBJ2-7; TRBD2 aligns across 11 bases. Germline CDR1 and CDR2: SGHAT and FQDESV (reference sequence). J lost 5 bases, V lost 5 bases, and 11 bases had no gene match. CDR3 size: 16 residues. The DNA for the CDR3 is TGTGCCAGCAGCCCCTTAGCGGGAGGGCCGAACCACGAGCAGTACTTC. It yields the protein CASSPLAGGPNHEQYF.

V and J are TRBV27 and TRBJ2-1; 10 bases map to TRBD2. This CDR3 spans 14 amino acids. With V trimmed by 6 bases and J by 9 bases, 8 bases remained unmatched. Per the germline V gene, CDR1 is MNHEY and CDR2 is SMNVEV (reference sequence). DNA of the CDR3: TGTGCCAGCAGCTCAAGCGGGAGGGCCGTTGAGCAGTTCTTC. Encoded protein: CASSSSGRAVEQFF.

This rearrangement joins TRBV6-6 to TRBJ2-2; a possible D gene is TRBD1 (5 bases). The CDR3 length is 14 residues. The germline gives CDR1 MNHNY, CDR2 SVGAGI (reference sequence). Trimming left V 11 bases short and J 6 bases short, with 19 bases between. The chain's CDR3 is CAGTGESCAGELFF. As DNA, the CDR3 is TGTGCCGGCACAGGTGAGTCTTGTGCCGGGGAGCTGTTTTTT.

The CDR3 DNA reads as TGTGCCAGCAGCCGCGTCCTGAGCTCCTACGAGCAGTACTTC. It translates to CASSRVLSSYEQYF. The chain employs TRBV7-2 and TRBJ2-7; D is uncertain. Trimming took off 5 bases at V and 0 bases at J, with 11 bases between the two ends. Germline loops: CDR1 SGHTA, CDR2 FQGNSA. The CDR3 is made up of 14 amino acids.

This chain uses TRBV7-9 with TRBJ1-2; the match to TRBD1 covers 8 bases. Germline CDR1 and CDR2: SEHNR and FQNEAQ (reference sequence). V trimming: 5 bases; J trimming: 3 bases; junction bases outside the gene matches: 14. The CDR3 is 17 residues long. The CDR3 DNA reads TGTGCCAGCAGCCTAGGACAGGGAGGACGGAGTGACTATGGCTACACCTTC. This codes for CASSLGQGGRSDYGYTF.

J is TRBJ1-6 and V is TRBV5-4; possibly TRBD1 for D (5 bases). The germline gives CDR1 SGHNT, CDR2 YYREEE (reference sequence). CDR3 length equals 15 residues. Trimming removed 1 base from V and 9 bases from J, with 14 bases in between. CDR3 coding DNA: TGTGCCAGCAGCTTGTTGTTAGGGGCAAGTTCACCCCTCCACTTT. It codes for CASSLLLGASSPLHF.